The rows below give T cell receptor beta chains drawn from one sample of a study of metastatic and nonmetastatic thyroid tumors. From the PCR reads, TCRdb re-called clones with MiXCR. The repertoire holds roughly 40,000 clones, with around 15% as singletons. Material for sequencing was blood. Receptors originate from a female donor with papillary thyroid cancer or a benign thyroid nodule (not recorded which). Some clones in this sample may be carry-over from other donors' samples. Each CDR3 is given with its conserved first and last residue. A D gene is named only where the DNA matches it firmly. Clone size is given for some rows only: seen once, a few or many times, or a class if the clone is expanded.

TRBV2,many,TRBD2,TRBJ2-1,15,CASSALAVTYNEQFF,TGTGCCAGCAGTGCCCTAGCGGTCACCTACAATGAGCAGTTCTTC
TRBV11-2,once,-,TRBJ2-1,13,CASSFQSSDSKFF,TGTGCCAGCAGCTTCCAATCTTCGGACTCTAAGTTCTTC
TRBV18,many,TRBD1,TRBJ1-4,14,CASSPVQGADKLFF,TGTGCCAGCTCACCAGTACAGGGGGCTGACAAACTGTTTTTT
TRBV7-8,-,TRBD1,TRBJ1-5,15,CASSLTGGAGQPQHF,TGTGCCAGCAGCCTCACAGGGGGCGCGGGTCAGCCCCAGCATTTT
TRBV19,many,TRBD1,TRBJ1-5,16,CASSTSAGTGSQPQHF,TGTGCCAGTAGTACGTCCGCCGGGACAGGGTCACAGCCCCAGCATTTT
TRBV20-1,-,-,TRBJ2-2,13,CSARDSGSGELFF,TGCAGTGCTAGAGATAGTGGTTCCGGGGAGCTGTTTTTT
TRBV6-1,-,-,TRBJ1-2,14,CASSEEVREYGYTF,TGTGCCAGCAGTGAAGAGGTGCGGGAATATGGCTACACCTTC
TRBV13,many,TRBD1,TRBJ2-7,15,CASSLVGQGMGEQYF,TGTGCCAGCAGCTTAGTGGGACAGGGGATGGGCGAGCAGTACTTC
TRBV3-1,few,-,TRBJ2-3,14,CVSSSGLSGDTQYF,TGTGTCAGCAGCTCCGGACTGAGCGGAGATACGCAGTATTTT
TRBV9,-,-,TRBJ2-6,16,CASSVGQGQGANVLTF,TGTGCCAGCAGCGTCGGGCAGGGGCAGGGGGCCAACGTCCTGACTTTC
TRBV6-1,-,-,TRBJ1-5,14,CAIIPGQFNQPQHF,TGTGCCATCATCCCCGGACAGTTTAATCAGCCCCAGCATTTT
TRBV20-1,-,-,TRBJ2-5,14,CSARSGGEVETQYF,TGCAGTGCTAGAAGCGGCGGGGAGGTAGAGACCCAGTACTTC
TRBV10-3,many,TRBD2,TRBJ2-3,18,CAIRQTGGGLFGTDTQYF,TGTGCCATCAGACAAACCGGGGGAGGGTTGTTCGGCACAGATACGCAGTATTTT
TRBV6-1,-,TRBD1,TRBJ2-6,18,CASSPGTGSYSWANVLTF,TGTGCCAGCAGTCCGGGGACAGGGTCCTACTCTTGGGCCAACGTCCTGACTTTC
TRBV7-9,-,-,TRBJ1-2,15,CASRTWTGDHYGYTF,TGTGCCAGCAGGACGTGGACCGGGGACCACTATGGCTACACCTTC
TRBV11-1,once,TRBD1,TRBJ1-1,15,CASSLGDRGNTEAFF,TGTGCCAGCAGCTTAGGTGACAGGGGGAACACTGAAGCTTTCTTT
TRBV28,many,TRBD1,TRBJ1-1,14,CASSFQGARTEAFF,TGTGCCAGCAGTTTCCAGGGGGCGAGGACTGAAGCTTTCTTT
TRBV28,many,-,TRBJ2-2,17,CASFRGGYLTNTGELFF,TGTGCCAGTTTCAGGGGGGGTTATCTTACTAACACCGGGGAGCTGTTTTTT
TRBV3-1,many,-,TRBJ2-5,13,CASSQRTEETQYF,TGTGCCAGCAGCCAACGGACAGAAGAGACCCAGTACTTC
TRBV2,many,-,TRBJ1-3,17,CASSERGRELSGNTIYF,TGTGCCAGCAGTGAAAGGGGTAGAGAGCTCTCTGGAAACACCATATATTTT
TRBV20-1,many,TRBD2,TRBJ2-7,14,CSARASGGFYEQYF,TGCAGTGCTAGAGCTAGCGGGGGATTCTACGAGCAGTACTTC
TRBV24-1,-,-,TRBJ2-7,12,CATSDEGYEQYF,TGTGCCACCAGTGATGAGGGCTACGAGCAGTACTTC
TRBV20-1,-,-,TRBJ2-7,12,CSSFQTSSEQYF,TGCAGTTCTTTCCAGACTAGTAGCGAGCAGTACTTC
TRBV18,many,-,TRBJ1-1,13,CASSPLGGTEAFF,TGTGCCAGCTCACCACTCGGGGGGACTGAAGCTTTCTTT
TRBV25-1,few,-,TRBJ2-1,16,CASISARTRDYNEQFF,TGTGCCAGCATATCGGCCAGGACCAGAGACTACAATGAGCAGTTCTTC
TRBV9,many,-,TRBJ1-2,13,CASSVAGQYGYTF,TGTGCCAGCAGCGTAGCTGGCCAATATGGCTACACCTTC
TRBV20-1,once,-,TRBJ2-4,15,CSAMRDPLAKNIQYF,TGCAGTGCTATGAGGGATCCTCTAGCCAAAAACATTCAGTACTTC
TRBV20-1,many,TRBD1,TRBJ1-3,14,CSAHRTGTGNTIYF,TGCAGTGCCCACAGGACAGGGACTGGAAACACCATATATTTT
TRBV12-3/TRBV12-4,-,TRBD2,TRBJ2-1,17,CASSRGLEREAYNEQFF,TGTGCCAGCAGTCGCGGTCTAGAGCGGGAGGCGTACAATGAGCAGTTCTTC
TRBV6-4,few,TRBD1,TRBJ2-7,15,CASCGPGQRDTEQYF,TGTGCCAGCTGCGGACCGGGACAGCGAGATACCGAGCAGTATTTC
TRBV11-2,many,-,TRBJ2-7,14,CASSLDPGNYEQYF,TGTGCCAGCAGCTTAGATCCGGGGAACTACGAGCAGTACTTC
TRBV7-9,once,-,TRBJ1-2,12,CASSWAAYCYTF,TGTGCCAGCAGCTGGGCAGCCTATTGCTACACCTTC
TRBV27,many,-,TRBJ1-1,16,CASTPLGASLNTEAFF,TGTGCCAGCACTCCATTAGGGGCTTCGCTGAACACTGAAGCTTTCTTT
TRBV3-1,many,TRBD1,TRBJ2-3,17,CASSQDLPGQGTDTQYF,TGTGCCAGCAGCCAAGACCTCCCGGGACAGGGCACAGATACGCAGTATTTT
TRBV7-8,-,-,TRBJ2-3,16,CASSLGTYTISGTQYF,TGTGCCAGCAGCTTAGGGACATATACTATCTCTGGTACGCAGTATTTT
TRBV12-5,-,-,TRBJ1-2,14,CASGLGRWNYGYTF,TGTGCTAGTGGTTTGGGCAGGTGGAACTATGGCTACACCTTC
TRBV5-1,many,-,TRBJ1-1,14,CASSLESARPEAFF,TGCGCCAGCAGCTTGGAGTCGGCCAGGCCTGAAGCTTTCTTT
TRBV3-1,many,-,TRBJ1-1,11,CASREQGEAFF,TGTGCCAGCAGGGAACAGGGTGAAGCTTTCTTT
TRBV6-1,many,-,TRBJ2-5,14,CASSKALRKETQYF,TGTGCCAGCAGCAAGGCTCTACGAAAAGAGACCCAGTACTTC
TRBV2,many,-,TRBJ1-5,15,CASSEGIQGEQPQHF,TGTGCCAGCAGTGAAGGGATCCAGGGAGAACAGCCCCAGCATTTT
TRBV6-1,few,TRBD1,TRBJ1-2,13,CASKPWTGDGYTF,TGTGCCAGCAAACCTTGGACAGGGGATGGCTACACCTTC
TRBV24-1,many,TRBD1,TRBJ2-5,14,CATSETGTGETQYF,TGTGCCACCAGTGAGACCGGGACAGGTGAGACCCAGTACTTC
TRBV29-1,-,TRBD1,TRBJ1-1,13,CSVPGTAHTEAFF,TGCAGCGTGCCCGGGACAGCTCACACTGAAGCTTTCTTT
TRBV4-1,many,-,TRBJ1-4,16,CASSQDPRKSNEKLFF,TGCGCCAGCAGCCAAGATCCGCGGAAAAGTAATGAAAAACTGTTTTTT
TRBV19,-,TRBD1,TRBJ1-1,13,CATERGLGTDAFF,TGTGCCACCGAGAGGGGGCTCGGCACTGATGCTTTCTTT
TRBV14,many,TRBD2,TRBJ2-3,14,CASSQGLAGDTQYF,TGTGCCAGCAGCCAAGGGCTAGCGGGAGATACGCAGTATTTT
TRBV19,few,TRBD2,TRBJ2-4,13,CASRGGIKNIQYF,TGTGCCAGTAGGGGGGGGATCAAAAACATTCAGTACTTC
TRBV5-6,many,-,TRBJ1-5,12,CASSRQTGPQHF,TGTGCCAGCAGTCGGCAGACCGGGCCCCAGCATTTT
TRBV6-1,many,-,TRBJ2-5,13,CASSRDRQETQYF,TGTGCCAGCAGTAGGGATAGACAAGAGACCCAGTACTTC
TRBV12-3/TRBV12-4,few,-,TRBJ2-2,14,CASSLSGGTGELFF,TGTGCCAGCAGTTTGTCCGGGGGCACCGGGGAGCTGTTTTTT
TRBV19,many,TRBD2,TRBJ2-1,13,CASSSGRRDEQFF,TGTGCCAGTAGTAGCGGGAGGCGAGATGAGCAGTTCTTC
TRBV10-3,-,-,TRBJ2-4,15,CAISEGGGADDIQYF,TGTGCCATCAGTGAAGGGGGGGGGGCGGATGACATTCAGTACTTC
TRBV18,many,-,TRBJ2-7,13,CASSPADFYEQYF,TGTGCCAGCTCACCGGCTGACTTCTACGAGCAGTACTTC
TRBV4-1,few,TRBD1,TRBJ1-1,17,CASSRVAGTGPDTEAFF,TGCGCCAGCAGCCGAGTCGCCGGGACAGGGCCGGACACTGAAGCTTTCTTT
TRBV6-1,many,TRBD1,TRBJ2-1,15,CASSRTGPSYNEQFF,TGTGCCAGCAGCCGGACAGGGCCCTCCTACAATGAGCAGTTCTTC
TRBV7-9,many,-,TRBJ1-4,16,CASSLGTVATNEKLFF,TGTGCCAGCAGCTTAGGGACAGTCGCAACTAATGAAAAACTGTTTTTT
TRBV12-3/TRBV12-4,many,-,TRBJ2-5,14,CASSIQMYQETQYF,TGTGCCAGCAGTATTCAGATGTACCAAGAGACCCAGTACTTC
TRBV5-1,many,TRBD1,TRBJ2-7,14,CASSSGTAGYEQYF,TGCGCCAGCAGCTCCGGGACAGCCGGTTACGAGCAGTACTTC
TRBV5-1,-,TRBD2,TRBJ2-2,16,CATFRSGRVGTGELSF,TGCGCCACCTTTAGGAGCGGGAGAGTAGGCACCGGGGAGCTGTCTTTT
TRBV10-1,-,-,TRBJ2-2,15,CASSQYGLNTGELFF,TGCGCCAGCAGTCAGTACGGGCTCAACACCGGGGAGCTGTTTTTT